Given below is one TCR beta chain in context. The antigen remains unidentified. This sample is drawn from a study of cytomegalovirus exposure and HLA in healthy donors. Vbeta (60) and Jbeta (13) primers were used in the PCR. Generated by immunoSEQ multiplex PCR, the TCRdb table keeps only in-frame clones and is missing some. The sample has over 100,000 clones, 79% seen once. General study points: Relative to the approximately 630-donor mean, N-insertions were reportedly fewer in an Asian-associated ancestry cluster in a later analysis.

Sequenced input: PBMCs. The TCR originated in a woman under 30 in good health and CMV-seropositive.

CDR3 region: CASSSAGWTVLRTDTQYF. CDR3 coding DNA: TGTGCCAGCAGCTCTGCAGGATGGACAGTTTTACGCACAGATACGCAGTATTTT. The chain combines TRBV5-6 with TRBJ2-3, with D maybe TRBD1 (6 bases). CDR1 SGHDT and CDR2 YYEEEE come from the germline V gene. This CDR3 spans 18 amino acids. Deletions cut 3 bases from V and 1 base from J, with 21 bases between.